Listed below are T cell receptor beta chains from one sample, sequenced in a study of cytomegalovirus exposure and HLA in healthy donors. Here immunoSEQ multiplex PCR was the method, and the copy in TCRdb shows in-frame clones only, minus some. The table lists 100,000 to 150,000 clones, around 83% of them singletons. Sequenced material: PBMCs. These receptors were obtained from a girl aged 2 to 10 in good health and CMV-seronegative. Both conserved end residues are part of each CDR3. Each record gives: J gene, clone size, D gene, V gene, CDR3 protein, CDR3 DNA. The D gene is left open where the match is weak. Size tells how often a clone was seen (once, few, many) or the class of an expanded clone, and some rows leave it out.

j_gene: TRBJ2-1
abundance: -
d_gene: TRBD2
v_gene: TRBV2
CDR3aa: CASSEGPLAEVYNEQFF
CDR3nt: TGTGCCAGCAGTGAGGGGCCCCTAGCGGAGGTTTACAATGAGCAGTTCTTC

j_gene: TRBJ2-3
abundance: -
d_gene: TRBD2
v_gene: TRBV4-3
CDR3aa: CASSQDQVPRRGAMGDTQYF
CDR3nt: TGCGCCAGCAGCCAAGATCAAGTCCCCCGGCGGGGGGCCATGGGAGATACGCAGTATTTT

j_gene: TRBJ2-1
abundance: -
d_gene: TRBD2
v_gene: TRBV10-2
CDR3aa: CASGTSGGAKNEQFF
CDR3nt: TGCGCCAGCGGGACTAGCGGGGGGGCTAAAAATGAGCAGTTCTTC

j_gene: TRBJ1-6
abundance: -
d_gene: -
v_gene: TRBV19
CDR3aa: CASSWAAASPLHF
CDR3nt: TGTGCCAGTAGTTGGGCAGCCGCGTCCCCCCTCCACTTT

j_gene: TRBJ1-1
abundance: -
d_gene: -
v_gene: TRBV11-2
CDR3aa: CASSALRGGDTEAFF
CDR3nt: TGTGCCAGCAGCGCCCTGAGGGGGGGTGACACTGAAGCTTTCTTT

j_gene: TRBJ2-1
abundance: few
d_gene: -
v_gene: TRBV4-3
CDR3aa: CASSQESGGYNEQFF
CDR3nt: TGCGCCAGCAGCCAAGAGTCTGGGGGGTACAATGAGCAGTTCTTC

j_gene: TRBJ1-5
abundance: -
d_gene: -
v_gene: TRBV27
CDR3aa: CASRAEDQPQHF
CDR3nt: TGTGCCAGCAGGGCGGAGGATCAGCCCCAGCATTTT

j_gene: TRBJ1-2
abundance: -
d_gene: TRBD1
v_gene: TRBV6-4
CDR3aa: CASSDSAKGASGYTF
CDR3nt: TGTGCCAGCAGTGACTCGGCAAAGGGGGCGAGCGGCTACACCTTC

j_gene: TRBJ2-1
abundance: -
d_gene: TRBD2
v_gene: TRBV30
CDR3aa: CAWSWGTNNEQFF
CDR3nt: TGTGCCTGGAGTTGGGGGACTAACAATGAGCAGTTCTTC

j_gene: TRBJ2-7
abundance: -
d_gene: TRBD2
v_gene: TRBV28
CDR3aa: CASSWTLAGTPYEQYF
CDR3nt: TGTGCCAGCAGTTGGACTCTAGCGGGAACCCCCTACGAGCAGTACTTC

j_gene: TRBJ2-1
abundance: -
d_gene: TRBD2
v_gene: TRBV5-6
CDR3aa: CASNIAGAYNEQFF
CDR3nt: TGTGCCAGCAACATAGCGGGAGCCTACAATGAGCAGTTCTTC

j_gene: TRBJ1-1
abundance: -
d_gene: -
v_gene: TRBV29-1
CDR3aa: CSVEVPGKAFF
CDR3nt: TGCAGCGTTGAAGTCCCAGGGAAAGCTTTCTTT